The 27 T cell receptor beta chains presented below share a single source sample, sequenced in a study of T-cell memory formation after mild COVID-19. TCRdb re-derived calls from the 5' RACE reads in MiXCR, one entry per CDR3 protein. The sample holds roughly 190,000 distinct CDR3 sequences; 25% to 35% are singletons and the top ten take about 10%. The sequenced sample was PBMCs or a T cell subset sorted from them (not recorded which). These receptors were collected from an adult woman who had mild COVID-19 (a few samples of this study predate the infection). Cell type and time point are not known.

The V call is TRBV24-1, the J call TRBJ2-3; the match to TRBD1 covers 7 bases. The CDR3 totals 17 residues. Trimming took 4 bases from V and 2 from J; bases not matched to a gene: 11. Germline V lookup: CDR1 KGHDR, CDR2 SFDVKD. In DNA, the CDR3 is TGTGCCACCAGTGACCCGGGACAGCCCCTTTCCACAGATACGCAGTATTTT. Its protein is CATSDPGQPLSTDTQYF.

DNA of the CDR3: TGTGCCAGCAGCTTAGATCCATATTTATTGGGACAGGGTTCTAATGAGCAGTTCTTC. Amino acid sequence: CASSLDPYLLGQGSNEQFF. The J gene is TRBJ2-1, the V gene TRBV11-2, with TRBD1 matching 9 bases. CDR1 and CDR2 (germline): SGHAT, FQNNGV. This CDR3 is built from 19 residues. With V trimmed by 0 bases and J by 7 bases, 16 bases remained unmatched.

The V and J genes are TRBV9 and TRBJ2-7, with 13 positions matching TRBD2. The CDR3 extends over 13 amino acids. Germline V gives CDR1 SGDLS, CDR2 YYNGEE. V lost 3 bases, J lost 13 bases, and 7 bases stayed unmatched. The CDR3 sequence is CASSGGTSGTLYF. CDR3 in DNA: TGTGCCAGCAGCGGGGGGACTAGCGGGACTCTATACTTC. Supplemented by reference TRBV9 and TRBJ2-7, the full variable domain reads DSGVTQTPKHLITATGQRVTLRCSPRSGDLSVYWYQQSLDQGLQFLIQYYNGEERAKGNILERFSAQQFPDLHSELNLSSLELGDSALYFCASSGGTSGTLYFGPGTRLTVT.

V is TRBV5-6 and J is TRBJ2-2, with 7 bases identical to TRBD2. CDR1 and CDR2 from the germline V gene are SGHDT and YYEEEE. This CDR3 comprises 17 residues. V lost 6 bases, J lost 7 bases, and 18 bases stayed unmatched. CDR3 loop: CASTLQPRWEGLGELFF. The CDR3 DNA is TGTGCCAGCACTCTGCAACCAAGGTGGGAGGGCCTCGGGGAGCTGTTTTTT.

The V and J genes are TRBV7-6 and TRBJ2-2, with D perhaps TRBD2 (6 bases). The CDR3 contains 18 residues. V lost 2 bases to trimming and J lost 6 bases, with 22 bases between them. The germline CDR1 and CDR2 sequences are SGHVS and FNYEAQ. The CDR3 loop reads CASSLRDPGSTGAGELFF. The DNA for the CDR3 is TGTGCCAGCAGCTTAAGGGATCCGGGATCCACGGGGGCCGGGGAGCTGTTTTTT.

The chain couples TRBV4-2 to TRBJ2-1; D assignment may be TRBD1 or TRBD2 (5 bases each). Germline V gene data show CDR1 as LGHNA and CDR2 as YNFKEQ. Trimming shortened V by 0 bases and J by 8 bases, and 14 bases separated the two germline ends. There are 15 residues in the CDR3. CDR3 protein: CASSQEWQGADEQFF. The DNA for the CDR3 is TGTGCCAGCAGCCAAGAGTGGCAGGGAGCCGATGAGCAGTTCTTC.

This clonotype was observed a few times. This rearrangement joins TRBV7-9 to TRBJ1-4; no clear D. CDR1 and CDR2 (germline): SEHNR, FQNEAQ (reference sequence). This CDR3 contains 13 residues. Trimming took 5 bases from V and 2 from J, leaving 6 bases between them. CDR3 in amino acids: CASSPTTNEKLFF. CDR3 DNA sequence: TGTGCCAGCAGCCCAACGACTAATGAAAAACTGTTTTTT.

This clonotype was picked up a small number of times. V is TRBV5-1 and J is TRBJ2-1; D is unclear. CDR1 is SGHRS and CDR2 is YFSETQ in the germline V gene. The V end lost 2 bases, the J end lost 1 base, and 10 bases lay between the germline ends. This CDR3 spans 15 amino acids. The CDR3 loop is CASSLQGGSYNEQFF. The CDR3 DNA reads TGCGCCAGCAGCTTACAAGGTGGGTCCTACAATGAGCAGTTCTTC.

J is TRBJ2-5 and V is TRBV15; TRBD1 matches 8 bases. V was clipped by 0 bases and J by 0 bases; unmatched bases: 3. CDR1 LNHNV and CDR2 YYDKDF come from the germline V gene (reference sequence). The CDR3 is made up of 16 amino acids. CDR3 in amino acids: CATSREGTGYQETQYF. In DNA form, the CDR3 reads TGTGCCACCAGCAGAGAAGGGACAGGATACCAAGAGACCCAGTACTTC.

The chain combines TRBV29-1 with TRBJ1-2; D not certain. CDR3 size: 10 residues. Per the germline V gene, CDR1 is SQVTM and CDR2 is ANQGSEA. Trimming left V 6 bases short and J 3 bases short, with 5 bases between. CDR3 amino acids: CSVRDYGYTF. Here the CDR3 DNA reads TGCAGCGTGAGAGACTATGGCTACACCTTC. Complete variable domain (other parts from reference TRBV29-1 and TRBJ1-2): SAVISQKPSRDICQRGTSLTIQCQVDSQVTMMFWYRQQPGQSLTLIATANQGSEATYESGFVIDKFPISRPNLTFSTLTVSNMSPEDSSIYLCSVRDYGYTFGSGTRLTVV.

Written as DNA, the CDR3 is TGTGCCACCAGAACCGGGACAGGGGGCGATAACAATGAGCAGTTCTTC. Amino acid sequence: CATRTGTGGDNNEQFF. This sequence joins TRBV24-1 and TRBJ2-1, with 12 bases that match TRBD1. Germline V gene lookup returns CDR1 KGHDR and CDR2 SFDVKD. With V trimmed by 7 bases and J by 5 bases, 8 bases remained unmatched. The CDR3 runs 16 residues.

This clonotype was observed a handful of times. This chain links TRBV25-1 with TRBJ2-1, with TRBD2 identical over 9 bases. The CDR3 spans 15 residues. J gave up 5 bases and V 4 bases, and 6 bases lay outside the gene matches. Germline CDR1 and CDR2: MGHDK and SYGVNS. In DNA, the CDR3 is TGTGCCAGCAGTGGTGCAGCGGGGGGCAACAATGAGCAGTTCTTC. It encodes CASSGAAGGNNEQFF.

This chain joins TRBV18 and TRBJ1-1; D ambiguous. V lost 1 base and J 7 bases, leaving 13 bases between the germline ends. This CDR3 region has 14 residues. Germline CDR1 KGHSH, CDR2 LQKENI. In DNA, the CDR3 is TGTGCCAGCTCACCACGGGAGGGCGGCGGTGAAGCTTTCTTT. It encodes CASSPREGGGEAFF.

The chain is built from TRBV27 and TRBJ1-4; TRBD1 matches at 8 bases. The CDR3 runs to 15 residues. V trimming: 5 bases; J trimming: 5 bases; junction bases outside the gene matches: 7. CDR1 MNHEY and CDR2 SMNVEV come from the germline V gene (reference sequence). The CDR3 spells CASSKPGGGNEKLFF. In nucleotides, the CDR3 is TGTGCCAGCAGTAAACCAGGGGGCGGAAATGAAAAACTGTTTTTT.

In DNA, the CDR3 is TGTGCCAGCAGTCCCGGGACTAGCGGGGGAAGTGATACGCAGTATTTT. Its protein product is CASSPGTSGGSDTQYF. The genes are TRBV12-3 or TRBV12-4 and TRBJ2-3; TRBD2 aligns across 14 bases. V trimming: 5 bases; J trimming: 6 bases; junction bases outside the gene matches: 7. This CDR3 region has 16 residues.

The gene calls are TRBV7-9 and TRBJ1-2, with D uncertain. V was clipped by 1 base and J by 2 bases, with 8 bases between them. This CDR3 is 14 amino acids long. Germline V gene sequence: CDR1 SEHNR, CDR2 FQNEAQ (reference sequence). As DNA, the CDR3 is TGTGCCAGCAGCTTAGAAACAGCCAACTATGGCTACACCTTC. It translates to CASSLETANYGYTF.

The sample holds a few counts of this clonotype. This rearrangement joins TRBV4-2 to TRBJ2-1; TRBD1 aligns across 8 bases. Germline V gene sequence: CDR1 LGHNA, CDR2 YNFKEQ. CDR3 size: 14 residues. J lost 4 bases, V lost 5 bases, and 4 bases had no gene match. CDR3 in DNA: TGTGCCAGCAGCTCAGGGGGCAAGTACAATGAGCAGTTCTTC. Amino acids: CASSSGGKYNEQFF.

The J gene is TRBJ1-6, the V gene TRBV15; D perhaps matches TRBD1 (5 bases). Germline CDR1 is LNHNV and CDR2 is YYDKDF (reference sequence). The CDR3 loop spans 15 amino acids. The V gene lost 5 bases and the J gene lost 6 bases, with 14 bases spanning the gap. This CDR3 is CATSLRDELNSPLHF. The CDR3 DNA reads as TGTGCCACCAGCCTCCGGGACGAACTTAATTCACCCCTCCACTTT.

In its sample, this clonotype was seen a few times. The rearrangement links TRBV12-3 or TRBV12-4 to TRBJ2-1; 14 nucleotides align to TRBD2. Unmatched junction bases numbered 20, after V lost 6 bases and J lost 7 bases. The CDR3 has 20 residues. The CDR3 spells CASSPQAGLAGGRGRNEQFF. CDR3 sequence (DNA): TGTGCCAGCAGCCCACAGGCAGGACTAGCGGGAGGTCGAGGGAGAAATGAGCAGTTCTTC.

This chain links TRBV4-3 with TRBJ2-7; TRBD1 agrees at 9 bases. Germline CDR1 is LGHNA and CDR2 is YSLEER. Germline trimming cut 4 bases from V and 2 bases from J; bases unmatched to any gene: 9. This CDR3 contains 16 residues. This CDR3 is CASSRYEGTGPYEQYF. For the CDR3, the DNA is TGCGCCAGCAGCCGGTACGAAGGGACAGGGCCCTACGAGCAGTACTTC.

The chain uses TRBV4-1 and TRBJ2-7; TRBD1 matches 12 bases. This CDR3 has 17 amino acids. Germline values: CDR1 MGHRA, CDR2 YSYEKL. Trimming removed 1 base from V and 3 bases from J; junction bases left unmatched: 7. Here the CDR3 reads CASSQAGTGGLLYEQYF. CDR3 nucleotide sequence: TGCGCCAGCAGCCAAGCCGGGACAGGGGGCCTACTCTACGAGCAGTACTTC.

The CDR3 sequence: CSARDGGGYEQYF. CDR3 DNA: TGCAGTGCTAGAGATGGAGGCGGTTACGAGCAGTACTTC. This sequence joins TRBV20-1 and TRBJ2-7; possible D gene TRBD2, 5 bases. The ends were cut back, 0 bases at V and 4 bases at J, with 10 bases in the middle. The CDR3 is 13 residues long. CDR1 DFQATT and CDR2 SNEGSKA come from the germline V gene (reference sequence).

In its sample, this clonotype was seen many times. The genes are TRBV5-4 and TRBJ1-1, with D maybe TRBD1 (5 bases). This CDR3 spans 15 amino acids. In germline, CDR1 is SGHNT, CDR2 YYREEE (reference sequence). Trimming took 4 bases from V and 0 from J, leaving 13 bases between them. The chain's CDR3 is CASSPPGTVNTEAFF. The DNA of the CDR3 is TGTGCCAGCAGCCCCCCCGGGACGGTGAACACTGAAGCTTTCTTT.

The chain is built from TRBV6-5 and TRBJ1-2, with D perhaps TRBD1 (5 bases). Germline assignment: CDR1 MNHEY and CDR2 SVGAGI. The CDR3 length is 16 residues. V lost 2 bases to trimming and J lost 0 bases, with 13 bases between them. CDR3 sequence (DNA): TGTGCCAGCAGTTACCGGATGGGGGACTCTAACTATGGCTACACCTTC. It yields the protein CASSYRMGDSNYGYTF.

The chain links TRBV7-9 to TRBJ2-1; D might be TRBD2 (5 bases). This CDR3 spans 16 amino acids. Germline V gives CDR1 SEHNR, CDR2 FQNEAQ (reference sequence). V was pared by 5 bases and J by 0 bases, with 14 bases between. This chain's CDR3 is CASSRVATISYNEQFF. For the CDR3, the DNA is TGTGCCAGCAGCAGGGTAGCGACCATCTCCTACAATGAGCAGTTCTTC.

This clonotype has a handful of counts. The genes are TRBV20-1 and TRBJ1-1, with D perhaps TRBD1 (6 bases). The V end lost 5 bases, the J end lost 1 base, and 11 bases lay between the germline ends. Germline V gene lookup returns CDR1 DFQATT and CDR2 SNEGSKA (reference sequence). The CDR3 loop spans 13 amino acids. DNA of the CDR3: TGCAGTGCTTCTTGGACAGAGAACACTGAAGCTTTCTTT. This gives the protein CSASWTENTEAFF.

The gene calls are TRBV6-5 and TRBJ2-1; 12 bases line up with TRBD1. The CDR3 contains 15 residues. Per the germline V gene, CDR1 is MNHEY and CDR2 is SVGAGI. V lost 6 bases to trimming and J lost 7 bases; unmatched junction nucleotides: 7. The CDR3 here is CASSPGTGGGNEQFF. The DNA of the CDR3 is TGTGCCAGCAGCCCCGGGACAGGGGGCGGGAATGAGCAGTTCTTC.